This T cell receptor (beta chain) emerged from a study of blood T cells in healthy people across ages. This CDR3 is 14 amino acids long. CDR1 and CDR2 (germline): SGDLS, YYNGEE. The second PCR ran about 6 to 12 cycles with a sample-barcoded 5' primer and J-beta primers. MiXCR, applied by TCRdb to the 5' RACE reads, yields one record per CDR3 protein. Of about 1.5 million distinct CDR3 sequences listed, less than 45% are singletons. This clonotype originated in a woman aged 18-29 years in good health. V and J are TRBV9 and TRBJ2-7, with D maybe TRBD2 (6 bases). The J call could be wrong; TRBJ2-5 is a better fit for the DNA end. Material for sequencing was blood. In DNA form, the CDR3 reads TGTGCCAGCAGCCTAGGAGGAGGGACAGAGACCCAGTACTTC. This encodes CASSLGGGTETQYF.